The rows below give T cell receptor beta chains drawn from one sample of a study of tumor and adjacent non-tumor tissue in lung cancer. One entry per CDR3 protein, called by TCRdb with MiXCR from the multiplex PCR reads. Of 120,000 or so distinct CDR3 sequences listed, approximately 71% are singletons. Input material: lung tumor tissue. These receptors came from a young man with non-small cell lung cancer. The CDR3 runs from the conserved cysteine through the conserved F or W. D genes are given only for firm matches. Part of the rows lack a size; the others show once, few, many or a class for expanded clones.

j_gene: TRBJ2-3
abundance: -
d_gene: TRBD1
v_gene: TRBV29-1
CDR3nt: TGCAGCGACCTCAGACAGGGCAAACATACGCAGTATTTT
CDR3aa: CSDLRQGKHTQYF

j_gene: TRBJ2-2
abundance: once
d_gene: TRBD1
v_gene: TRBV12-3/TRBV12-4
CDR3nt: TGTGCCAGCAGGCAGGACAGGGAGAAAGGCCCCGGGCAGCTGTTTTTT
CDR3aa: CASRQDREKGPGQLFF

j_gene: TRBJ2-1
abundance: many
d_gene: TRBD1
v_gene: TRBV5-5
CDR3nt: TGTGCCAGCAGCCCCGGGACAGGGGGCTATGAGCAGTTCTTC
CDR3aa: CASSPGTGGYEQFF

j_gene: TRBJ2-1
abundance: many
d_gene: -
v_gene: TRBV20-1
CDR3nt: TGCAGTGCTGGGGGACCCGAAACTGGAGATGAGCAGTTCTTC
CDR3aa: CSAGGPETGDEQFF

j_gene: TRBJ2-7
abundance: many
d_gene: -
v_gene: TRBV11-2
CDR3nt: TGTGCCAGCAGTCTTAACAGGGACTTGAACGAGCAGTACTTC
CDR3aa: CASSLNRDLNEQYF

j_gene: TRBJ1-6
abundance: many
d_gene: TRBD1
v_gene: TRBV10-3
CDR3nt: TGTGCCATCAGGCCGGACAGGGCGGCTTCACCCCTCCACTTT
CDR3aa: CAIRPDRAASPLHF

j_gene: TRBJ2-5
abundance: -
d_gene: -
v_gene: TRBV6-5
CDR3nt: TGTGCCAGCAGTTACTCATTCGGGGGTAGGCAAGAGACTCAGTACTTC
CDR3aa: CASSYSFGGRQETQYF

j_gene: TRBJ2-1
abundance: -
d_gene: -
v_gene: TRBV11-2
CDR3nt: TGTGCCAGCAGCTTAGGATTTACCAATGAACAGTTCTTC
CDR3aa: CASSLGFTNEQFF

j_gene: TRBJ2-3
abundance: -
d_gene: -
v_gene: TRBV4-3
CDR3nt: TGTGCCAACAGCCAAGATCTGGCTGGGAGCACGGCAGATACGCAGTATTTT
CDR3aa: CANSQDLAGSTADTQYF

j_gene: TRBJ1-4
abundance: many
d_gene: -
v_gene: TRBV20-1
CDR3nt: TGCAGTGCTGGCTGGGGGGGGCGCATTACTAATGAAAAACTGTTTTTT
CDR3aa: CSAGWGGRITNEKLFF

j_gene: TRBJ1-1
abundance: -
d_gene: -
v_gene: TRBV29-1
CDR3nt: TGCAGTGTTGATGCAGCGGTGGACACTGAAGCTCTCTTT
CDR3aa: CSVDAAVDTEALF

j_gene: TRBJ2-3
abundance: -
d_gene: TRBD1
v_gene: TRBV11-2
CDR3nt: TGTGCCAGCGGAAGGGACAGAACAGCAGATATGCAGTATTTT
CDR3aa: CASGRDRTADMQYF

j_gene: TRBJ2-7
abundance: many
d_gene: -
v_gene: TRBV29-1
CDR3nt: TGCAGCGTCCGGGACCTCTGGGAGCAGTACTTC
CDR3aa: CSVRDLWEQYF

j_gene: TRBJ2-7
abundance: -
d_gene: TRBD1
v_gene: TRBV12-3/TRBV12-4
CDR3nt: TGTGCCAGCAGGTACACAGGGGATTACGAGCAGTACTTC
CDR3aa: CASRYTGDYEQYF

j_gene: TRBJ2-1
abundance: -
d_gene: -
v_gene: TRBV5-8
CDR3nt: TGTGCCAGCAGCTTGGGGGGGAATTCCTACAATGAGCAGTTCTTC
CDR3aa: CASSLGGNSYNEQFF

j_gene: TRBJ2-7
abundance: -
d_gene: -
v_gene: TRBV4-1
CDR3nt: TGCGCCAGCCAAGATGAACAGGGAAACACCTACGAGCAGTACTTT
CDR3aa: CASQDEQGNTYEQYF

j_gene: TRBJ1-6
abundance: -
d_gene: -
v_gene: TRBV12-3/TRBV12-4
CDR3nt: TGTGCCAGTAATTTAAGGAGGGATGGATCACCCCTCCACTTT
CDR3aa: CASNLRRDGSPLHF

j_gene: TRBJ1-1
abundance: few
d_gene: -
v_gene: TRBV5-1
CDR3nt: TGCGCCAGCAGCTTGGCTGGACGGACGAACACTGAAGCTTTCTTT
CDR3aa: CASSLAGRTNTEAFF

j_gene: TRBJ1-5
abundance: -
d_gene: -
v_gene: TRBV5-6
CDR3nt: TGTGCCAGCAGCTTGTCGGTGCGTCCCGATCAGCCCCAGCATTTT
CDR3aa: CASSLSVRPDQPQHF

j_gene: TRBJ1-2
abundance: few
d_gene: TRBD1
v_gene: TRBV5-6
CDR3nt: TGTGCCAGCAGCATGACAGGGAGTCCCCATGGCTACACCTTC
CDR3aa: CASSMTGSPHGYTF

j_gene: TRBJ2-3
abundance: -
d_gene: -
v_gene: TRBV29-1
CDR3nt: TGCAGCGCAGAGATCACAGATACGCAGTATTTT
CDR3aa: CSAEITDTQYF

j_gene: TRBJ2-7
abundance: -
d_gene: -
v_gene: TRBV24-1
CDR3nt: TGTGCCACCAGTACGGGTTCCTACGAGCAGTACTTC
CDR3aa: CATSTGSYEQYF

j_gene: TRBJ1-6
abundance: few
d_gene: TRBD1
v_gene: TRBV6-5
CDR3nt: TGTGCCAGCAGTTATTCGGACAGGGCAAGTTCACCCCTCCACTTT
CDR3aa: CASSYSDRASSPLHF

j_gene: TRBJ1-1
abundance: -
d_gene: TRBD1
v_gene: TRBV10-2
CDR3nt: TGCGCCAGCAGTGGACAGGGGGGAACTGAATCTTTCTTT
CDR3aa: CASSGQGGTESFF

j_gene: TRBJ2-1
abundance: once
d_gene: -
v_gene: TRBV5-1
CDR3nt: TGCGCCAGCAGCCCCCCTACTTACAATGAGAAGTTCTTC
CDR3aa: CASSPPTYNEKFF

j_gene: TRBJ1-5
abundance: many
d_gene: -
v_gene: TRBV6-1
CDR3nt: TGTGCCAGCACTTTGGGCAATCAGCCCCAGCATTTT
CDR3aa: CASTLGNQPQHF

j_gene: TRBJ2-5
abundance: many
d_gene: TRBD2
v_gene: TRBV20-1
CDR3nt: TGCAGTGCTAATGGGTTAGCGGGGCCCCAAGAGACCCAGTACTTC
CDR3aa: CSANGLAGPQETQYF

j_gene: TRBJ1-5
abundance: -
d_gene: -
v_gene: TRBV6-5
CDR3nt: TGTGCCAGCAGTCGTCTTCAGACTTCCGGTCAGCACCAGCGTTTT
CDR3aa: CASSRLQTSGQHQRF

j_gene: TRBJ2-1
abundance: -
d_gene: -
v_gene: TRBV12-3/TRBV12-4
CDR3nt: TGTGCCAGCAGTTTGGCGTTCTCCTACAATGACCAGTTCTTC
CDR3aa: CASSLAFSYNDQFF

j_gene: TRBJ1-2
abundance: -
d_gene: -
v_gene: TRBV11-3
CDR3nt: TGTGCCGGCAGTTTGGGCAGGGACTATGGCTACACCTTC
CDR3aa: CAGSLGRDYGYTF

j_gene: TRBJ1-2
abundance: -
d_gene: -
v_gene: TRBV11-3
CDR3nt: TGTGCCAGCAGCTTAGATCAGGTAGCCGGCTACACCTTC
CDR3aa: CASSLDQVAGYTF

j_gene: TRBJ2-2
abundance: -
d_gene: -
v_gene: TRBV20-1
CDR3nt: TGCAGTGCTAGACCCAACCTTCTAGCGAGAGAGACCGGGGAGCTATTTTTT
CDR3aa: CSARPNLLARETGELFF

j_gene: TRBJ1-2
abundance: many
d_gene: -
v_gene: TRBV12-3/TRBV12-4
CDR3nt: TGTGCCAGCAGCCGTAATACAGCCTATGGCTACACCTTC
CDR3aa: CASSRNTAYGYTF

j_gene: TRBJ2-7
abundance: -
d_gene: -
v_gene: TRBV10-3
CDR3nt: TGTGCCGTCGGTGAGACGGCTACCGCCTACGAGCAGTACTTC
CDR3aa: CAVGETATAYEQYF

j_gene: TRBJ2-2
abundance: -
d_gene: TRBD2
v_gene: TRBV20-1
CDR3nt: TGCAGTGCTAGAGCAGGGACTAGCACGAACACCGGGAAGCTGTTTTTT
CDR3aa: CSARAGTSTNTGKLFF

j_gene: TRBJ2-5
abundance: -
d_gene: TRBD1
v_gene: TRBV4-1
CDR3nt: TGCTCCAGCAGCATGGACAGGGGGCAAGAGACCCAGTACTTC
CDR3aa: CSSSMDRGQETQYF

j_gene: TRBJ2-7
abundance: -
d_gene: -
v_gene: TRBV4-2
CDR3nt: TGTGCCAACAGCCAAGATCGGGATAGGGGTATTCCCTACGAGCAGTACTTC
CDR3aa: CANSQDRDRGIPYEQYF

j_gene: TRBJ2-2
abundance: -
d_gene: -
v_gene: TRBV11-2
CDR3nt: TGTGGCAGCAGCTTCCCCCTGCCGAGAGGGACCGGGGAGCTGTTTTTT
CDR3aa: CGSSFPLPRGTGELFF

j_gene: TRBJ1-2
abundance: many
d_gene: -
v_gene: TRBV12-3/TRBV12-4
CDR3nt: TGTGCCAGCAGATCAGGGGTTGTGGGCTACACCTTC
CDR3aa: CASRSGVVGYTF

j_gene: TRBJ2-3
abundance: few
d_gene: TRBD1
v_gene: TRBV5-1
CDR3nt: TGCGCCAGCAGACCTCAGGGGGGCACAGATACGCAGTATTTT
CDR3aa: CASRPQGGTDTQYF

j_gene: TRBJ1-6
abundance: few
d_gene: TRBD1
v_gene: TRBV6-6
CDR3nt: TGTGCCAGCAGCCGACAGGGGCCCGGCTCCTATAATTCACCCCTCCACTTT
CDR3aa: CASSRQGPGSYNSPLHF

j_gene: TRBJ1-3
abundance: medium-sized
d_gene: -
v_gene: TRBV29-1
CDR3nt: TGCAGCGTGTGGACTGACTCTGGAAACACCATATATTTT
CDR3aa: CSVWTDSGNTIYF

j_gene: TRBJ2-7
abundance: -
d_gene: -
v_gene: TRBV6-6
CDR3nt: TGTGGAAGCACTACCGGGCGGGCGGGCGAGCAGTACTTC
CDR3aa: CGSTTGRAGEQYF

j_gene: TRBJ2-6
abundance: -
d_gene: -
v_gene: TRBV12-3/TRBV12-4
CDR3nt: TGTGTCAGCAATTTCCGGGGATCTGGGGCCAACGTCCTGACTTTC
CDR3aa: CVSNFRGSGANVLTF

j_gene: TRBJ2-3
abundance: -
d_gene: -
v_gene: TRBV20-1
CDR3nt: TGCAGTGCTAGAGATTCGAACGGTATTCAGCCCCAGTATTTT
CDR3aa: CSARDSNGIQPQYF

j_gene: TRBJ2-2
abundance: -
d_gene: TRBD2
v_gene: TRBV4-1
CDR3nt: TGCGCCAGCAGCCAGCAATCCCTCGGACTAGCGGAGGGGCCCACCGGGGAGTTGTTTTTT
CDR3aa: CASSQQSLGLAEGPTGELFF

j_gene: TRBJ2-3
abundance: -
d_gene: -
v_gene: TRBV5-6
CDR3nt: TGTGCCAGCAGCTTATGGGGTCGGGGTCAGCCCCAGTATTTT
CDR3aa: CASSLWGRGQPQYF

j_gene: TRBJ1-6
abundance: few
d_gene: -
v_gene: TRBV6-2/TRBV6-3
CDR3nt: TGTGCCAGCATGCTCCGGGGGGGACGGAGAAATTCACCCCTCCACTTT
CDR3aa: CASMLRGGRRNSPLHF

j_gene: TRBJ2-3
abundance: -
d_gene: TRBD2
v_gene: TRBV4-1
CDR3nt: TGCGCCAGCAACCTCCGAACGGGGGGGCCAGGCACAGATACGCAGAATTTT
CDR3aa: CASNLRTGGPGTDTQNF

j_gene: TRBJ2-6
abundance: -
d_gene: -
v_gene: TRBV11-2
CDR3nt: TGTACCGGCAGCTTGGTCGCCCAGCGATCTGGGGCCAACATCCTGACTTTC
CDR3aa: CTGSLVAQRSGANILTF

j_gene: TRBJ1-4
abundance: once
d_gene: -
v_gene: TRBV29-1
CDR3nt: TGCAGCGTTGTCCAGACAACTAATGAAAAACTGTTTTTT
CDR3aa: CSVVQTTNEKLFF